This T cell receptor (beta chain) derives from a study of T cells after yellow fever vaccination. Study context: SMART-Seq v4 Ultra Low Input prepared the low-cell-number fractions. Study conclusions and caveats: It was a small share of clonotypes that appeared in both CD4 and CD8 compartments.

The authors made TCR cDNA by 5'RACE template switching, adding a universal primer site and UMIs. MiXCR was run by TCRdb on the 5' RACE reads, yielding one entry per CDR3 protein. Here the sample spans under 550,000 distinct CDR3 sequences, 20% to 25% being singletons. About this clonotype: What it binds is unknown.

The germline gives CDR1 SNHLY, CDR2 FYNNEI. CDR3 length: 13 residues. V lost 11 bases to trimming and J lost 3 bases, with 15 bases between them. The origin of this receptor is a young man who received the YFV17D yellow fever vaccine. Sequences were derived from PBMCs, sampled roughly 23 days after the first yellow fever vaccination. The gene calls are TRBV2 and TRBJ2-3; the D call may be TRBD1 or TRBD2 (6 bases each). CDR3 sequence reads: CAAQGGQTDTQYF. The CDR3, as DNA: TGTGCCGCACAGGGAGGACAGACAGATACGCAGTATTTT.